The 27 T cell receptor beta chains in this list originate from one sample, sequenced in a study of blood T cells in healthy people across ages. A second PCR of about 6 to 11 cycles used a sample-barcoded 5' primer and a J-beta primer mix. TCRdb passed the 5' RACE reads through MiXCR, listing each CDR3 protein once. The sample has 800,000 to 950,000 distinct CDR3 sequences; about 34% are singletons. The source material was blood. Receptors were obtained from a man aged 18 to 29 in good health.

In this sample, this clonotype turned up a few times. V usage is TRBV5-1 and J usage is TRBJ2-1; D remains unclear. This CDR3 contains 12 residues. The V gene lost 1 base and the J gene lost 8 bases, with 7 bases spanning the gap. CDR1 and CDR2 (germline): SGHRS, YFSETQ. In DNA, the CDR3 is TGCGCCAGCAGCTTGTCAGAGGATGAGCAGTTCTTC. Residues: CASSLSEDEQFF.

This clonotype was counted a few times. The CDR3 DNA reads as TGTGCCAGCAACACTCGGGACGGAAACAATGAGCAGTACTTC. It specifies CASNTRDGNNEQYF. The rearrangement links TRBV21-1 to TRBJ2-4; no check of the table's D call, TRBD1, against the DNA was made. TRBV21-1 is a known pseudogene. The CDR3 has 14 amino acids.

The chain is built from TRBV5-5 and TRBJ2-3; D is uncertain. V shed 3 bases and J shed 8 bases, with 10 bases lying between them. The CDR3 extends over 12 amino acids. The germline V gene has CDR1 SGHKS and CDR2 YYEKEE (reference sequence). For the CDR3, the DNA is TGTGCCAGCAGCTGGGCGGTGGGTACGCAGTATTTT. Its protein product is CASSWAVGTQYF.

This chain joins TRBV29-1 and TRBJ1-5; a possible D gene is TRBD1 (6 bases). The CDR3 is made up of 13 amino acids. In germline, CDR1 is SQVTM, CDR2 ANQGSEA. The ends were cut back, 4 bases at V and 7 bases at J, with 14 bases in the middle. CDR3 in DNA: TGCAGCGTTGGGGGGCATTCAGGACAGCCCCAGCATTTT. Protein product: CSVGGHSGQPQHF.

Only a few counts were recorded for this clonotype. This sequence joins TRBV30 and TRBJ1-1, with D maybe TRBD1 (5 bases). The CDR3 has 13 amino acids. Germline V gene sequence: CDR1 GTSNPN, CDR2 SVGIG (reference sequence). CDR3 nucleotide sequence: TGTGGAAGCCGGGACGGCCGGAACACTGAAGCTTTCTTT. Translation gives CGSRDGRNTEAFF.

The CDR3 coding sequence is TGTGCCAGCACTTACGGGGACCACGAGCAGTACTTC. Translation gives CASTYGDHEQYF. V and J are TRBV25-1 and TRBJ2-7; D possibly uses TRBD1 or TRBD2 (5 bases each). The V gene lost 7 bases and the J gene lost 5 bases, with 12 bases spanning the gap. This CDR3 has 12 residues. Per germline, CDR1 MGHDK and CDR2 SYGVNS.

This clonotype occurred many times. The chain uses TRBV5-1 and TRBJ1-2; no clear D. The CDR3 has 17 amino acids. V gave up 1 base and J gave up 6 bases, with 22 bases separating them. Germline CDR1 reads SGHRS; CDR2 reads YFSETQ. The CDR3 reads CASSLSVAGINLDGYTF. The CDR3 coding sequence is TGCGCCAGCAGCTTGTCCGTCGCCGGGATTAATTTGGATGGCTACACCTTC.

In its sample, this clonotype was seen many times. DNA for the CDR3: TGTGCCAGCAGTTCCCCCGTGCCTTCCAGCACAGATACGCAGTATTTT. Translated, it gives CASSSPVPSSTDTQYF. V usage is TRBV6-6 and J usage is TRBJ2-3; D remains ambiguous. The V and J ends lost 4 bases and 0 bases respectively, with 14 bases between them. Germline V gene lookup returns CDR1 MNHNY and CDR2 SVGAGI (reference sequence). The CDR3 runs 16 residues.

V gene TRBV10-3 combines with J gene TRBJ2-1; 10 positions match TRBD2. The germline V gene has CDR1 ENHRY and CDR2 SYGVKD. The CDR3 runs to 17 residues. V trimming: 5 bases; J trimming: 4 bases; junction bases outside the gene matches: 11. The CDR3 loop is CAISQGIAGGLYNEQFF. CDR3 DNA: TGTGCCATCAGTCAGGGGATAGCGGGAGGTCTATACAATGAGCAGTTCTTC.

The J gene is TRBJ2-5, the V gene TRBV11-2, with D maybe TRBD2 (5 bases). The CDR3 sequence is 16 residues long. V was trimmed by 1 base and J by 1 base, leaving 13 bases between them. CDR1 is SGHAT, CDR2 FQNNGV, per germline. CDR3 bases: TGTGCCAGCAGCTTAGGAACGGGGTTGCCCCAAGAGACCCAGTACTTC. This encodes CASSLGTGLPQETQYF.

This clonotype was recorded a few times. As DNA, the CDR3 is TGTGCCAGCAGCTTTCAGAGTTTCCGACAAGCCCGCTCTGGGGCCAACGTCCTGACTTTC. Its translation: CASSFQSFRQARSGANVLTF. The J gene is TRBJ2-6, the V gene TRBV5-8; D ambiguous. CDR3 size: 20 residues. Germline CDR1 SGHTS, CDR2 YDEGEE. V shed 2 bases and J shed 0 bases, with 21 bases lying between them.

V is TRBV5-5 and J is TRBJ2-7; 7 nucleotides agree with TRBD1. The trim removed 0 bases at V and 1 base at J, leaving 4 bases unmatched. The CDR3 consists of 15 residues. Germline V gives CDR1 SGHKS, CDR2 YYEKEE (reference sequence). The CDR3 nucleotides read TGTGCCAGCAGCTTGGTTCCGGGACAGTCCTACGAGCAGTACTTC. Its translation is CASSLVPGQSYEQYF. Based on the CDR3 plus reference TRBV5-5 and TRBJ2-7, the full variable domain is DAGVTQSPTHLIKTRGQQVTLRCSPISGHKSVSWYQQVLGQGPQFIFQYYEKEERGRGNFPDRFSARQFPNYSSELNVNALLLGDSALYLCASSLVPGQSYEQYFGPGTRLTVT.

This clonotype was detected a few times. Here the CDR3 reads CATPPKGILETQYF. In DNA, the CDR3 is TGTGCCACCCCACCCAAGGGAATTCTAGAGACCCAGTACTTC. V and J are TRBV9 and TRBJ2-5; D gene ambiguous. Germline CDR1 is SGDLS and CDR2 is YYNGEE. This CDR3 has 14 residues. Trimming cost V 9 bases and J 4 bases, with 19 bases left between them.

Here the CDR3 reads CASRIRGTHPEAFF. The CDR3 DNA reads as TGTGCCAGCAGGATCAGGGGGACGCATCCTGAAGCTTTCTTT. The chain recombines TRBV7-2 with TRBJ1-1, with 7 bases fitting TRBD1. Germline-derived CDR1 and CDR2 are SGHTA and FQGNSA. This CDR3 contains 14 residues. V lost 6 bases, J lost 6 bases, and 10 bases stayed unmatched. Drawing the rest from reference TRBV7-2 and TRBJ1-1, the complete variable domain is GAGVSQSPSNKVTEKGKDVELRCDPISGHTALYWYRQSLGQGLEFLIYFQGNSAPDKSGLPSDRFSAERTGGSVSTLTIQRTQQEDSAVYLCASRIRGTHPEAFFGQGTRLTVV.

The chain joins TRBV29-1 to TRBJ2-7, with D possibly being TRBD1 (5 bases). The CDR3 contains 13 residues. V gave up 2 bases and J gave up 0 bases, with 8 bases separating them. Germline V gene sequence: CDR1 SQVTM, CDR2 ANQGSEA. The CDR3 bases are TGCAGCGTTGAAACAGGAAGCTCCTACGAGCAGTACTTC. It yields the protein CSVETGSSYEQYF.

The table lists this clonotype with a few counts. The gene calls are TRBV9 and TRBJ1-5; possibly TRBD1 for D (6 bases). V lost 0 bases and J 5 bases, leaving 9 bases between the germline ends. The germline CDR1 and CDR2 sequences are SGDLS and YYNGEE. The CDR3 runs to 14 residues. The CDR3 is CASSVEGGDQPQHF. Here the CDR3 DNA reads TGTGCCAGCAGCGTAGAGGGGGGCGATCAGCCCCAGCATTTT.

The chain couples TRBV7-2 to TRBJ1-2; no definite D call. Trimming cost V 1 base and J 7 bases, with 16 bases left between them. The CDR3 is 15 residues long. CDR1 and CDR2 from the germline V gene are SGHTA and FQGNSA. Written as DNA, the CDR3 is TGTGCCAGCAGCTTAGATAGGTCCTCTAGGCCTGGCTACACCTTC. Protein product: CASSLDRSSRPGYTF.

This clonotype was observed a handful of times. The rearrangement joins TRBV20-1 to TRBJ2-1; D is possibly TRBD1 (5 bases). The DNA end favors TRBJ2-7, so the J call may be wrong. Per germline, CDR1 DFQATT and CDR2 SNEGSKA (reference sequence). The length of the CDR3 is 14 residues. In DNA form, the CDR3 reads TGCAGTGCTATGGGGCCGAGCTCCTACAATGAGCAGTACTTC. Residues: CSAMGPSSYNEQYF.

Remarks on this clonotype: Germline is not matched at one junction end, which may reflect a read error. The chain combines TRBV7-2 with TRBJ2-3, with 8 bases that match TRBD2. Germline CDR1 is SGHTA and CDR2 is FQGNSA. The CDR3 has 16 residues. As DNA, the CDR3 is TGCGCCAGCAGCTTAAACCCGGGGGGGGCCGCAGGTACGCAGTATTTT. It yields the protein CASSLNPGGAAGTQYF.

The chain has TRBV20-1 and TRBJ2-7; D could derive from TRBD1 or TRBD2 (6 bases each). The J call is uncertain, as TRBJ2-5 better fits the DNA end. Germline V lookup: CDR1 DFQATT, CDR2 SNEGSKA (reference sequence). This CDR3 has 15 residues. In DNA form, the CDR3 reads TGCAGTGCTAGGGCCCCGGGACTTAGGGGGGAGACCCAGTACTTC. It specifies CSARAPGLRGETQYF.

The chain has TRBV9 and TRBJ2-1, with a tentative D call TRBD1 (6 bases). Germline CDR1 reads SGDLS; CDR2 reads YYNGEE. V was clipped by 4 bases and J by 13 bases, with 24 bases between them. There are 15 residues in the CDR3. Written as DNA, the CDR3 is TGTGCCAGCAGCCTGACCGGGACACCTAAAGAGACCCAGTTCTTC. Amino acids: CASSLTGTPKETQFF.

The V gene is TRBV12-3 or TRBV12-4, the J gene TRBJ1-4, with unresolved D. V was cut by 7 bases and J by 6 bases, with 18 bases left in between. This CDR3 comprises 15 residues. The CDR3 here is CASTQDLSGYEKLFF. In DNA, the CDR3 is TGTGCCAGCACCCAGGATTTGTCGGGGTATGAAAAACTGTTTTTT.

V is TRBV5-4 and J is TRBJ2-5, with D possibly TRBD2 on 6 matching bases. Trimming removed 3 bases from V and 5 bases from J, with 17 bases in between. From germline, CDR1 is SGHNT and CDR2 YYREEE (reference sequence). This CDR3 is built from 15 residues. This CDR3 reads CASSSRDGSDETQYF. The CDR3 DNA is TGTGCCAGCAGCTCTCGGGACGGGAGCGACGAGACCCAGTACTTC. Full variable domain (rest looked up from reference TRBV5-4 and TRBJ2-5): ETGVTQSPTHLIKTRGQQVTLRCSSQSGHNTVSWYQQALGQGPQFIFQYYREEENGRGNFPPRFSGLQFPNYSSELNVNALELDDSALYLCASSSRDGSDETQYFGPGTRLLVL.

CDR3 DNA: TGCGCCAGCAGCTTCCGTGACAGGGCTCTTGAAGCTTTCTTT. Translation gives CASSFRDRALEAFF. This chain uses TRBV5-1 with TRBJ1-1; 7 nucleotides agree with TRBD1. In germline, CDR1 is SGHRS, CDR2 YFSETQ. The junction had 8 bases not matched to a gene; V was cut back by 2 bases and J by 7 bases. The CDR3 extends over 14 amino acids. Looking up the rest from reference TRBV5-1 and TRBJ1-1 gives the full variable domain: KAGVTQTPRYLIKTRGQQVTLSCSPISGHRSVSWYQQTPGQGLQFLFEYFSETQRNKGNFPGRFSGRQFSNSRSEMNVSTLELGDSALYLCASSFRDRALEAFFGQGTRLTVV.

This clonotype showed up many times. V gene TRBV12-3 or TRBV12-4 combines with J gene TRBJ2-1, with D unresolved. Deletions cut 2 bases from V and 10 bases from J, with 9 bases between. The CDR3 length is 12 residues. CDR3 residues: CASSLLVGEQFF. CDR3 coding DNA: TGTGCCAGCAGTTTATTAGTGGGGGAGCAGTTCTTC.

At least ten counts were recorded for this clonotype. The chain couples TRBV3-1 to TRBJ2-5, with D hard to call. Trimming took off 0 bases at V and 5 bases at J, with 4 bases between the two ends. Germline CDR1 reads LGHDT; CDR2 reads YNNKEL (reference sequence). The CDR3 extends over 12 amino acids. The CDR3 nucleotides read TGTGCCAGCAGCCAAGACTACGAGACCCAGTACTTC. Its protein is CASSQDYETQYF.

This clonotype was counted a few times. The rearrangement uses TRBV6-2 or TRBV6-3 and TRBJ2-1, with D perhaps TRBD2 (5 bases). There are 15 residues in the CDR3. The V end was cut by 10 bases, the J end by 5 bases, with 21 bases between. Germline-derived CDR1 and CDR2 are MNHEY and SVGEGT. CDR3 in DNA: TGTGCCACCCGAGTGTGGGCAGAGAGGGACAATGAGCAGTTCTTC. This translates into CATRVWAERDNEQFF.